This T cell receptor (beta chain) was captured by sequencing in a study of cytomegalovirus exposure and HLA in healthy donors. Study-wide results and caveats: As confirmed in vitro, a few CMV-associated chains were specific for CMV antigens. The tendency of first-cohort TCR clusters to co-occur in the 120 validation repertoires was identified by a subsequent analysis. Overall, around 160 TCR beta chains were annotated as cytomegalovirus-associated.

Profiled with immunoSEQ multiplex PCR; TCRdb holds only in-frame clones, not every one. The sample lists 250,000 to 350,000 clones, 87% occurring once. The V gene lost 6 bases and the J gene lost 5 bases, with 14 bases spanning the gap. This CDR3 has 14 residues. Germline loops: CDR1 MNHEY, CDR2 SVGAGI. About this clone: The antigen is unknown.

The sample comprised PBMCs. This TCR came from a woman aged 25 to 39 in good health and CMV-seropositive. V and J are TRBV6-5 and TRBJ1-5; D may be TRBD1 (5 bases). DNA of the CDR3: TGTGCCAGCAGGGGGACGGGATATTATCAGCCCCAGCATTTT. Its translation is CASRGTGYYQPQHF.